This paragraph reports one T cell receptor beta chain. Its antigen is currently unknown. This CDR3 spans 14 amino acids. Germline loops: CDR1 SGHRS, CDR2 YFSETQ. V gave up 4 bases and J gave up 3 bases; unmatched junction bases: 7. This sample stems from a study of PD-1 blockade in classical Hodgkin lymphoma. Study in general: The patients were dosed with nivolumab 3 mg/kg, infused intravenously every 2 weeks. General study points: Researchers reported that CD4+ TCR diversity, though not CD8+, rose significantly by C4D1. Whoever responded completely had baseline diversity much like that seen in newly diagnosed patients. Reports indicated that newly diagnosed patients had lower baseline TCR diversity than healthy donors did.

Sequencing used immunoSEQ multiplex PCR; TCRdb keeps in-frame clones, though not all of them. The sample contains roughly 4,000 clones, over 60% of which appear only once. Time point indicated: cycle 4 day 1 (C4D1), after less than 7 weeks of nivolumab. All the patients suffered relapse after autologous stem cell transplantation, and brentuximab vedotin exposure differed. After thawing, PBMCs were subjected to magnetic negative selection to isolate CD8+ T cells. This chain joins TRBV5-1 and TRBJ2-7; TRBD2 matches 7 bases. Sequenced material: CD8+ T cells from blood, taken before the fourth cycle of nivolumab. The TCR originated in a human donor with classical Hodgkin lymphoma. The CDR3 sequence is CASSETGRNYEQYF. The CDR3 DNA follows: TGCGCCAGCAGCGAAACCGGGAGGAACTACGAGCAGTACTTC.